These 3 T cell receptor beta chains came from one sample sequenced in a study of cytomegalovirus exposure and HLA in healthy donors. Use of 60 Vbeta and 13 Jbeta primers characterized the PCR. Generated by immunoSEQ multiplex PCR, the TCRdb table keeps only in-frame clones and is missing some. This sample has some 160,000 clones, with about 72% found just once. Specimen: PBMCs. These TCRs come from a man aged 35-49 years in good health and CMV-seronegative.

In its sample, this clone was seen a few times. Other DNA sequences in this sample translate to the same CDR3. The gene calls are TRBV18 and TRBJ2-7, with 9 nucleotides matching TRBD1. Losses at the gene ends were 3 bases for V and 2 bases for J; bases not matched to a gene: 5. This CDR3 spans 15 amino acids. The germline V gene has CDR1 KGHSH and CDR2 LQKENI. The CDR3 DNA follows: TGTGCCAGCTCACCGGGACAGGGAGGGCCCTACGAGCAGTACTTC. Protein sequence: CASSPGQGGPYEQYF.

This chain uses TRBV27 with TRBJ2-5, with 10 bases that match TRBD2. Per germline, CDR1 MNHEY and CDR2 SMNVEV (reference sequence). CDR3 length equals 21 residues. V was clipped by 3 bases and J by 5 bases; unmatched bases: 24. The CDR3 spells CASSFLQTTAGLAGVEETQYF. CDR3 nucleotides: TGTGCCAGCAGTTTCTTACAGACTACCGCCGGGCTAGCGGGAGTAGAGGAGACCCAGTACTTC.

This chain uses TRBV10-3 with TRBJ2-3, with 12 bases aligning to TRBD1. The germline V gene has CDR1 ENHRY and CDR2 SYGVKD. V gave up 6 bases and J gave up 3 bases; unmatched junction bases: 4. This CDR3 is built from 15 residues. The CDR3 DNA follows: TGTGCCATCAGGGGGGGACAGGGGGCAACAGATACGCAGTATTTT. Encoded protein: CAIRGGQGATDTQYF.